This is a list of T cell receptor beta chains from one sample in a study of T cells in tumors after PD-1 blockade. Measured with immunoSEQ multiplex PCR; TCRdb has only the in-frame clones, and not every one. This sample carries approximately 45,000 clones, 79% of them seen once, and the ten largest clones take about 9.3%. The sample consisted of PBMCs, taken before anti-PD-1 therapy. These receptors were collected from a human donor with advanced basal cell or squamous cell carcinoma (not recorded which). Both conserved end residues are part of each CDR3. Each record gives: clone size, D gene, J gene, V gene, CDR3 DNA, CDR3 protein. D genes are given only for firm matches. A clone size is listed for some rows: how often the clone was seen (once, few, many), or a class if it is expanded.

clone size: few; D gene: NA; J gene: TRBJ2-5; V gene: TRBV18; CDR3 DNA: TGTGCCAGCTCACCACACCCTCCGTTTCGAGAGACCCAGTACTTC; CDR3 protein: CASSPHPPFRETQYF
clone size: NA; D gene: NA; J gene: TRBJ1-3; V gene: TRBV7-9; CDR3 DNA: TGTGCCAGCAGCTTAGAGGTCAGCTGGAGCTCTGGAAACACCATATATTTT; CDR3 protein: CASSLEVSWSSGNTIYF
clone size: once; D gene: NA; J gene: TRBJ2-1; V gene: TRBV6-5; CDR3 DNA: TGTGCCAGCATCAGCAAAGGAACTATATACAATGAGCAGTTCTTC; CDR3 protein: CASISKGTIYNEQFF
clone size: NA; D gene: NA; J gene: TRBJ2-2; V gene: TRBV2; CDR3 DNA: TGTGCCAGCCACGAGGAGTCCACCGGGGAGCTGTTTTTT; CDR3 protein: CASHEESTGELFF
clone size: medium-sized; D gene: TRBD2; J gene: TRBJ2-6; V gene: TRBV6-1; CDR3 DNA: TGTGCCAGCAGTGAAAACCTAGCGGTCTCTGGGGCCAACGTCCTGACTTTC; CDR3 protein: CASSENLAVSGANVLTF
clone size: NA; D gene: TRBD1; J gene: TRBJ1-5; V gene: TRBV28; CDR3 DNA: TGTGCCAGCAGTTTCAGGACAGGGGGTGGTAGGAATCAGCCCCAGCATTTT; CDR3 protein: CASSFRTGGGRNQPQHF
clone size: NA; D gene: NA; J gene: TRBJ1-1; V gene: TRBV3-1/TRBV3-2; CDR3 DNA: TGTGCCAGCAGCCAACCAAGAAGGGGACGGGATGAAGCTTTCTTT; CDR3 protein: CASSQPRRGRDEAFF
clone size: once; D gene: TRBD1; J gene: TRBJ1-6; V gene: TRBV7-2; CDR3 DNA: TGTGCCAGCACCGCGACAGGGGTAACCTATAATTCACCCCTCCACTTT; CDR3 protein: CASTATGVTYNSPLHF
clone size: NA; D gene: TRBD2; J gene: TRBJ2-1; V gene: TRBV6-4; CDR3 DNA: TGTGCCAGCAGTGGCGGGAGCTACAATGAGCAGTTCTTC; CDR3 protein: CASSGGSYNEQFF
clone size: few; D gene: NA; J gene: TRBJ2-7; V gene: TRBV18; CDR3 DNA: TGTGCCAGCTCACCGACAGTCTACGAGCAGTACTTC; CDR3 protein: CASSPTVYEQYF
clone size: NA; D gene: TRBD2; J gene: TRBJ2-1; V gene: TRBV3-1/TRBV3-2; CDR3 DNA: TGTGCCAGCAGCCAAGTGCGGGGGGGCAATGAGCAGTTCTTC; CDR3 protein: CASSQVRGGNEQFF
clone size: NA; D gene: TRBD1; J gene: TRBJ2-5; V gene: TRBV13; CDR3 DNA: TGTGCCAGCAGCGCCCGGGACAGGGCAGAGACCCAGTACTTC; CDR3 protein: CASSARDRAETQYF
clone size: NA; D gene: TRBD1; J gene: TRBJ1-1; V gene: TRBV3-1/TRBV3-2; CDR3 DNA: TGTGCCAGCAGTAGAGGACAGGGAGAGACTGAAGCTTTCTTT; CDR3 protein: CASSRGQGETEAFF
clone size: NA; D gene: NA; J gene: TRBJ1-2; V gene: TRBV27; CDR3 DNA: TGTGCCAGCACCAGGACCATCTTGGGTGGCTACACCTTC; CDR3 protein: CASTRTILGGYTF
clone size: few; D gene: NA; J gene: TRBJ1-6; V gene: TRBV6-5; CDR3 DNA: TGTGCCAGCAGTCAACGCAGGGAGGGAAATTCACCCCTCCACTTT; CDR3 protein: CASSQRREGNSPLHF
clone size: NA; D gene: NA; J gene: TRBJ1-4; V gene: TRBV5-1; CDR3 DNA: TGCGCCAGCAGCCTGACGGGTTCCCAATCGTTTTCAACTAATGAAAAACTGTTTTTT; CDR3 protein: CASSLTGSQSFSTNEKLFF
clone size: NA; D gene: TRBD2; J gene: TRBJ2-1; V gene: TRBV27; CDR3 DNA: TGTGCCAGCAGTCTCCTAGCGGGAGGAAGCGTACCTAGCCAATTCTTC; CDR3 protein: CASSLLAGGSVPSQFF
clone size: NA; D gene: NA; J gene: TRBJ1-4; V gene: TRBV27; CDR3 DNA: TGTGCCAGCAGTTCCCTCGGGGGGACCATTAATGAAAAACTGTTTTTT; CDR3 protein: CASSSLGGTINEKLFF
clone size: once; D gene: NA; J gene: TRBJ1-4; V gene: TRBV27; CDR3 DNA: TGTGCCAGCGCCTCCTTAGCAACTAATGAAAAACTGTTTTTT; CDR3 protein: CASASLATNEKLFF
clone size: NA; D gene: NA; J gene: TRBJ2-3; V gene: TRBV19; CDR3 DNA: TGTGCCAGTAGTGGGGATAGTAGCGGTAGCACAGATACGCAGTATTTT; CDR3 protein: CASSGDSSGSTDTQYF
clone size: NA; D gene: NA; J gene: TRBJ1-2; V gene: TRBV28; CDR3 DNA: TGTGCCAGCACCAGCCGGGACGGCTTCACGGAGGGCTACACCTTC; CDR3 protein: CASTSRDGFTEGYTF
clone size: once; D gene: NA; J gene: TRBJ2-5; V gene: TRBV29-1; CDR3 DNA: TGCAGCGCCGACACCCAAGAGACCCAGTACTTC; CDR3 protein: CSADTQETQYF
clone size: once; D gene: TRBD2; J gene: TRBJ2-2; V gene: TRBV11-3; CDR3 DNA: TGTGCCATCGGGCGGGAGTACGGCGGGGAGCTGTTTTTT; CDR3 protein: CAIGREYGGELFF
clone size: NA; D gene: NA; J gene: TRBJ1-4; V gene: TRBV6-5; CDR3 DNA: TGTGCCAGCAGTTACGACAGGAATAAACCGGGGGAAAAACTGTTTTTT; CDR3 protein: CASSYDRNKPGEKLFF
clone size: few; D gene: NA; J gene: TRBJ2-2; V gene: TRBV6-1; CDR3 DNA: TGTGCCAGCAGTGAAGTTAACACCGGGGAGCTGTTTTTT; CDR3 protein: CASSEVNTGELFF
clone size: few; D gene: NA; J gene: TRBJ1-6; V gene: TRBV7-9; CDR3 DNA: TGTGCCAGCAGCTTAAGTCCAGGGATAAATTCACCCCTCCACTTT; CDR3 protein: CASSLSPGINSPLHF
clone size: few; D gene: TRBD1; J gene: TRBJ2-7; V gene: TRBV18; CDR3 DNA: TGTGCCAGCTCACCCCGGGACAGGTACCACGAGCAGTACTTC; CDR3 protein: CASSPRDRYHEQYF
clone size: NA; D gene: NA; J gene: TRBJ2-2; V gene: TRBV19; CDR3 DNA: TGTGCCAGTAGTACTTTAGCGAAACACGAGAACACCGGGGAGCTGTTTTTT; CDR3 protein: CASSTLAKHENTGELFF
clone size: NA; D gene: NA; J gene: TRBJ1-5; V gene: TRBV6-2/TRBV6-3; CDR3 DNA: TGTGCCAGCAGTCCGCCGGGGGAGTTTAATCAGCCCCAGCATTTT; CDR3 protein: CASSPPGEFNQPQHF
clone size: NA; D gene: NA; J gene: TRBJ2-2; V gene: TRBV19; CDR3 DNA: TGTGCCAGTAGTATCACCGGAGCGGACACCGGGGAGCTGTTTTTT; CDR3 protein: CASSITGADTGELFF
clone size: once; D gene: TRBD2; J gene: TRBJ2-5; V gene: TRBV24-1; CDR3 DNA: TGTGCCACCAGTGATCCGGGACTAGCGGGTTTAGAGACCCAGTACTTC; CDR3 protein: CATSDPGLAGLETQYF
clone size: once; D gene: NA; J gene: TRBJ2-7; V gene: TRBV2; CDR3 DNA: TGTGCCAGCAGTGACCCGACAGACGAGCAGTACTTC; CDR3 protein: CASSDPTDEQYF
clone size: NA; D gene: TRBD1; J gene: TRBJ2-7; V gene: TRBV7-7; CDR3 DNA: TGTGCCAGCAGCTTAGATGACAGGGGCGGTGGGGAGCAGTACTTC; CDR3 protein: CASSLDDRGGGEQYF
clone size: NA; D gene: TRBD2; J gene: TRBJ2-3; V gene: TRBV4-1; CDR3 DNA: TGCGCCAGCAGCCGGTCAGAGCGGGGCGGGAGCAGCACAGATACGCAGTATTTT; CDR3 protein: CASSRSERGGSSTDTQYF
clone size: once; D gene: NA; J gene: TRBJ1-6; V gene: TRBV7-9; CDR3 DNA: TGTGCCAGCAGCCATGACAATTCACCCCTCCACTTT; CDR3 protein: CASSHDNSPLHF
clone size: NA; D gene: NA; J gene: TRBJ1-2; V gene: TRBV5-4; CDR3 DNA: TGTGCCAGCAGCGGAAGCCAGCACCCAATCTATGGCTACACCTTC; CDR3 protein: CASSGSQHPIYGYTF
clone size: NA; D gene: NA; J gene: TRBJ2-1; V gene: TRBV2; CDR3 DNA: TGTGCCAGCATACGGCAACCGAAACACAATGAGCAGTTCTTC; CDR3 protein: CASIRQPKHNEQFF
clone size: NA; D gene: NA; J gene: TRBJ1-2; V gene: TRBV19; CDR3 DNA: TGTGCCAGTAGTCCTACAGGCCGATGGGGCTACACCTTC; CDR3 protein: CASSPTGRWGYTF
clone size: NA; D gene: NA; J gene: TRBJ2-5; V gene: TRBV5-1; CDR3 DNA: TGCGCCAGCAGCGGGGCATTAGAACAGACCCAGTACTTC; CDR3 protein: CASSGALEQTQYF
clone size: once; D gene: NA; J gene: TRBJ1-6; V gene: TRBV9; CDR3 DNA: TGTGCCAGCAGCGTAGCTGGCAGCTCCTATAATTCACCCCTCCACTTT; CDR3 protein: CASSVAGSSYNSPLHF
clone size: NA; D gene: TRBD1; J gene: TRBJ1-4; V gene: TRBV6-5; CDR3 DNA: TGTGCCAGCAGTTACGCGGGACAGGGAAATGAAAAACTGTTTTTT; CDR3 protein: CASSYAGQGNEKLFF
clone size: NA; D gene: NA; J gene: TRBJ1-1; V gene: TRBV5-5; CDR3 DNA: TGTGCCAGCAACTGGGCCTCTAACACTGAAGCTTTCTTT; CDR3 protein: CASNWASNTEAFF
clone size: NA; D gene: NA; J gene: TRBJ1-2; V gene: TRBV5-6; CDR3 DNA: TGTGCCAGCAGCTTGTTGGGAGGGTATGGCTACACCTTC; CDR3 protein: CASSLLGGYGYTF
clone size: NA; D gene: NA; J gene: TRBJ2-2; V gene: TRBV28; CDR3 DNA: TGTGCCAGCGAAAGGAGCCCTCGAAGGAGCGGGGAGCTGTTTTTT; CDR3 protein: CASERSPRRSGELFF
clone size: few; D gene: TRBD2; J gene: TRBJ2-5; V gene: TRBV10-3; CDR3 DNA: TGTGCCATCAGTGAGTCTGGGCTAGCGGGAGGAGAGACCCAGTACTTC; CDR3 protein: CAISESGLAGGETQYF
clone size: NA; D gene: TRBD2; J gene: TRBJ2-2; V gene: TRBV24-1; CDR3 DNA: TGTGCCACCAGTGGGACTAGACTGATCGGGGAGCTGTTTTTT; CDR3 protein: CATSGTRLIGELFF
clone size: NA; D gene: NA; J gene: TRBJ2-3; V gene: TRBV5-1; CDR3 DNA: TGCGCCAGCAGCTTGGAGAGCCCGCACACAGATACGCAGTATTTT; CDR3 protein: CASSLESPHTDTQYF
clone size: NA; D gene: TRBD1; J gene: TRBJ1-5; V gene: TRBV24-1; CDR3 DNA: TGTGCCACCAGTGATCCCTTGCAGGGGGCTTGGGATCAGCCCCAGCATTTT; CDR3 protein: CATSDPLQGAWDQPQHF
clone size: few; D gene: TRBD2; J gene: TRBJ2-1; V gene: TRBV5-1; CDR3 DNA: TGCGCCAGCAGCATCAGCGGGAGGAGGGTTGAGCAGTTCTTC; CDR3 protein: CASSISGRRVEQFF
clone size: NA; D gene: NA; J gene: TRBJ1-2; V gene: TRBV10-3; CDR3 DNA: TGTGCCATCAGTGTACCCGGGACTTCCTATGGCTACACCTTC; CDR3 protein: CAISVPGTSYGYTF
clone size: once; D gene: NA; J gene: TRBJ1-1; V gene: TRBV6-5; CDR3 DNA: TGTGCCAGCAGTTACGGGGCAGGACTGAACACTGAAGCTTTCTTT; CDR3 protein: CASSYGAGLNTEAFF
clone size: NA; D gene: TRBD1; J gene: TRBJ2-7; V gene: TRBV6-6; CDR3 DNA: TGTGCCAGCAGCTCCCCCGGGACAGGGGGGCCCTACGAGCAGTACTTC; CDR3 protein: CASSSPGTGGPYEQYF